This TCR beta chain appears in the sequencing data of a study of identifying expanded T cells in peripheral blood. Some clones are missing from TCRdb's copy, which holds only in-frame ones; the method was immunoSEQ multiplex PCR. The profile shows around 84,000 clones, around nine tenths of them singletons. The sequenced sample was blood. The clonotype originates from a person aged 18-70 years in good health.

The CDR3: CASSLDRENNEQFF. The CDR3 DNA reads as TGTGCCAGCAGCTTAGATCGGGAGAACAATGAGCAGTTCTTC. The chain has TRBV7-6 and TRBJ2-1; weak D call: TRBD2 (6 bases). Trimming took 1 base from V and 5 from J, leaving 9 bases between them. The CDR3 sequence is 14 residues long. In germline, CDR1 is SGHVS, CDR2 FNYEAQ.